These 22 T cell receptor beta chains were sequenced from one sample in a study of blood T cell repertoires in COVID-19. Profiled with immunoSEQ multiplex PCR; TCRdb holds only in-frame clones, not every one. The data show 150,000 to 200,000 clones, with around 83% seen just once and less than 3.5% held by the top ten. Sequences were obtained from PBMCs or T cells enriched from blood (not recorded which). The receptors stem from a woman in her thirties who had been exposed to COVID-19.

CDR3 protein: CASSSLRLATNEKLFF. The CDR3, as DNA: TGTGCCAGCAGCTCCTTGCGTCTCGCAACTAATGAAAAACTGTTTTTT. The V gene is TRBV7-3, the J gene TRBJ1-4; D remains unclear. Germline V gene lookup returns CDR1 SGHTA and CDR2 FQGTGA. The CDR3 is made up of 16 amino acids. Trimming took 4 bases from V and 0 from J, leaving 12 bases between them.

The CDR3 sequence: CASSYFLGVDQPQHF. For the CDR3, the DNA is TGTGCCAGCAGTTACTTCTTAGGGGTTGATCAGCCCCAGCATTTT. The V call is TRBV6-5, the J call TRBJ1-5, with D tentatively TRBD1 (5 bases). This CDR3 spans 15 amino acids. Germline CDR1 and CDR2: MNHEY and SVGAGI. The ends were cut back, 1 base at V and 5 bases at J, with 12 bases in the middle.

The chain joins TRBV11-2 to TRBJ1-2; 7 bases are a match to TRBD1. The germline CDR1 and CDR2 sequences are SGHAT and FQNNGV. J lost 3 bases, V lost 0 bases, and 16 bases had no gene match. There are 19 residues in the CDR3. Here the CDR3 reads CASSLDLRTGMAGHYGYTF. Written as DNA, the CDR3 is TGTGCCAGCAGCTTAGATCTCAGGACAGGAATGGCAGGACACTATGGCTACACCTTC.

This rearrangement joins TRBV18 to TRBJ2-7; D perhaps matches TRBD1 (6 bases). With 3 bases removed from V and 2 bases from J, the gap between germline ends came to 11 bases. Germline assignment: CDR1 KGHSH and CDR2 LQKENI. There are 14 residues in the CDR3. CDR3 nucleotides: TGTGCCAGCTCACCTACAGGGCCTCCCTACGAGCAGTACTTC. This translates into CASSPTGPPYEQYF.

The chain employs TRBV7-9 and TRBJ2-2; tentative D call: TRBD2 (6 bases). The CDR3 loop spans 13 amino acids. Germline CDR1 reads SEHNR; CDR2 reads FQNEAQ (reference sequence). V lost 6 bases to trimming and J lost 5 bases, with 10 bases between them. The CDR3 bases are TGTGCCAGCAGGGAGCGGGTAACCGGGGAGCTGTTTTTT. Translated: CASRERVTGELFF.

V gene TRBV4-3 combines with J gene TRBJ1-6, with 8 bases matching TRBD1. The length of the CDR3 is 16 residues. V shed 1 base and J 9 bases; nucleotides not matched to a gene: 8. Germline CDR1 is LGHNA and CDR2 is YSLEER. The CDR3 region has the DNA TGCGCCAGCAGCCAAGTCAGCGGGCAGGGGGCTTCACCCCTCCACTTT. Its protein is CASSQVSGQGASPLHF.

CDR3 in amino acids: CASRLTSGGVKTQYF. The CDR3 region has the DNA TGTGCCAGCAGGCTGACTAGCGGGGGGGTAAAGACCCAGTACTTC. V is TRBV2 and J is TRBJ2-5; 14 bases fit TRBD2. The ends lost 6 bases at V and 6 bases at J; junction bases unmatched: 6. Germline lookup yields CDR1 SNHLY and CDR2 FYNNEI. This CDR3 is built from 15 residues.

This chain links TRBV7-2 with TRBJ2-3; weak D call: TRBD1 (5 bases). V dropped 0 bases and J dropped 0 bases, with 10 bases sitting between them. The germline V gene has CDR1 SGHTA and CDR2 FQGNSA. This CDR3 spans 16 amino acids. The DNA of the CDR3 is TGTGCCAGCAGCTTAGCCTCAGGGTGGAGCACAGATACGCAGTATTTT. The encoded protein is CASSLASGWSTDTQYF.

This clone was detected only a few times. This chain uses TRBV5-5 with TRBJ1-6; the match to TRBD1 covers 8 bases. There are 16 residues in the CDR3. Germline loops: CDR1 SGHKS, CDR2 YYEKEE (reference sequence). With 4 bases clipped from V and 7 bases from J, the junction kept 10 bases outside the gene matches. This chain's CDR3 is CASSLQLRGPNSPLHF. Written as DNA, the CDR3 is TGTGCCAGCAGCCTTCAACTCAGGGGGCCCAATTCACCCCTCCACTTT.

CDR3 in DNA: TGTGCCAGCAGCTTAGCTATCCTGACAGTCCCACAAGAGACCCAGTACTTC. Translating gives CASSLAILTVPQETQYF. V gene TRBV11-2 combines with J gene TRBJ2-5; possibly TRBD1 for D (5 bases). In germline, CDR1 is SGHAT, CDR2 FQNNGV. The CDR3 has 17 amino acids. Trimming removed 1 base from V and 2 bases from J, with 17 bases in between.

This chain connects TRBV10-3 to TRBJ1-5, with D uncertain. The V end was cut by 2 bases, the J end by 5 bases, with 7 bases between. Per germline, CDR1 ENHRY and CDR2 SYGVKD. The CDR3 totals 13 residues. CDR3 sequence (DNA): TGTGCCATCAGTGAGCCCCCAGATCAGCCCCAGCATTTT. This sequence encodes CAISEPPDQPQHF.

The chain links TRBV28 to TRBJ2-7, with TRBD1 matching over 8 bases. The CDR3 has 15 residues. The ends lost 1 base at V and 4 bases at J; junction bases unmatched: 6. Germline assignment: CDR1 MDHEN and CDR2 SYDVKM. Here the CDR3 reads CASSLSGTGGYEQYF. The CDR3 region has the DNA TGTGCCAGCAGTTTATCCGGGACAGGAGGGTACGAGCAGTACTTC.

The V gene is TRBV21-1, the J gene TRBJ2-3; the table's D call, TRBD1, was not checked against the DNA. TRBV21-1 corresponds to a pseudogene. The CDR3 is 17 amino acids. The chain's CDR3 is CASSIRDRGSVTDTQYF. The CDR3 coding sequence is TGTGCCAGCAGCATCCGGGACAGGGGTAGTGTCACAGATACGCAGTATTTT.

The V call is TRBV18, the J call TRBJ2-1; 8 bases are a match to TRBD2. V lost 5 bases to trimming and J lost 0 bases; unmatched junction nucleotides: 3. The CDR3 covers 15 residues. Looked up from germline, CDR1 is KGHSH and CDR2 is LQKENI. CDR3 nucleotides: TGTGCCAGCTCAACTAGCGGAAGCTCCTACAATGAGCAGTTCTTC. It is translated as CASSTSGSSYNEQFF. The whole variable domain, remainder taken from reference TRBV18 and TRBJ2-1, is NAGVMQNPRHLVRRRGQEARLRCSPMKGHSHVYWYRQLPEEGLKFMVYLQKENIIDESGMPKERFSAEFPKEGPSILRIQQVVRGDSAAYFCASSTSGSSYNEQFFGPGTRLTVL.

This clone was picked up a small number of times. The chain recombines TRBV5-1 with TRBJ1-5, with a possible D match to TRBD1 (6 bases). Trimming removed 4 bases from V and 4 bases from J, with 15 bases in between. The CDR3 covers 15 residues. CDR1 is SGHRS and CDR2 is YFSETQ in the germline V gene. CDR3 amino acids: CASSPVSGANQPQHF. The DNA for the CDR3 is TGCGCCAGCAGCCCCGTATCAGGGGCAAATCAGCCCCAGCATTTT.

Here the CDR3 reads CARSFRDRGDSNQPQHF. DNA for the CDR3: TGTGCCAGAAGCTTCCGGGACAGGGGAGATAGCAATCAGCCCCAGCATTTT. The V and J genes are TRBV5-3 and TRBJ1-5; 10 positions match TRBD1. TRBV5-3 is an open reading frame, and its role is uncertain. The CDR3 is 17 residues long. V shed 2 bases, J shed 0 bases, and the junction held 5 bases outside the gene matches.

This clone occurred once. The genes are TRBV19 and TRBJ1-1; unclear D gene. From germline, CDR1 is LNHDA and CDR2 SQIVND (reference sequence). The CDR3 is made up of 16 amino acids. Deletions cut 10 bases from V and 4 bases from J, with 25 bases between. The CDR3 loop is CATLPRMHNPATEAFF. The CDR3 coding sequence is TGTGCCACACTCCCCAGGATGCATAACCCTGCCACTGAAGCTTTCTTT.

V usage is TRBV5-4 and J usage is TRBJ2-1; 9 bases line up with TRBD1. The ends lost 4 bases at V and 1 base at J; junction bases unmatched: 12. The CDR3 covers 18 residues. Germline CDR1 and CDR2: SGHNT and YYREEE (reference sequence). Written as DNA, the CDR3 is TGTGCCAGCAGCCCCGGGACAGGGAGCATTTTTTCCTACAATGAGCAGTTCTTC. As protein: CASSPGTGSIFSYNEQFF.

The V call is TRBV29-1, the J call TRBJ1-3; tentative D call: TRBD1 (5 bases). CDR3 length equals 13 residues. V was pared by 7 bases and J by 3 bases, with 13 bases between. The germline V gene encodes CDR1 SQVTM and CDR2 ANQGSEA. Here the CDR3 DNA reads TGCAGCGCCTCAGGGCAGGGTGGAAACACCATATATTTT. Protein sequence: CSASGQGGNTIYF. The variable domain in full, completed from reference TRBV29-1 and TRBJ1-3, reads SAVISQKPSRDICQRGTSLTIQCQVDSQVTMMFWYRQQPGQSLTLIATANQGSEATYESGFVIDKFPISRPNLTFSTLTVSNMSPEDSSIYLCSASGQGGNTIYFGEGSWLTVV.

V and J are TRBV15 and TRBJ1-5, with 7 bases that match TRBD1. This CDR3 has 16 amino acids. Germline CDR1 and CDR2: LNHNV and YYDKDF (reference sequence). Trimming removed 1 base from V and 1 base from J; junction bases left unmatched: 4. Here the CDR3 reads CATSRADRASNQPQHF. The DNA of the CDR3 is TGTGCCACCAGCAGAGCCGACAGGGCGAGCAATCAGCCCCAGCATTTT.

The chain couples TRBV27 to TRBJ2-2; TRBD2 is a possible D gene (5 bases). Germline loops: CDR1 MNHEY, CDR2 SMNVEV (reference sequence). V was pared by 2 bases and J by 5 bases, with 9 bases between. This CDR3 has 14 amino acids. CDR3 protein: CASSLRTLTGELFF. The DNA for the CDR3 is TGTGCCAGCAGTTTAAGGACTCTTACCGGGGAGCTGTTTTTT.

This clone was detected only a few times. The chain has TRBV29-1 and TRBJ2-7; the match to TRBD1 covers 11 bases. CDR1 and CDR2 (germline): SQVTM, ANQGSEA. The length of the CDR3 is 15 residues. Trimming took 4 bases from V and 8 from J; bases not matched to a gene: 13. CDR3 sequence: CSVGRAGTGGNKQYF. CDR3 DNA sequence: TGCAGCGTTGGTCGGGCTGGGACAGGGGGTAACAAGCAGTACTTC.